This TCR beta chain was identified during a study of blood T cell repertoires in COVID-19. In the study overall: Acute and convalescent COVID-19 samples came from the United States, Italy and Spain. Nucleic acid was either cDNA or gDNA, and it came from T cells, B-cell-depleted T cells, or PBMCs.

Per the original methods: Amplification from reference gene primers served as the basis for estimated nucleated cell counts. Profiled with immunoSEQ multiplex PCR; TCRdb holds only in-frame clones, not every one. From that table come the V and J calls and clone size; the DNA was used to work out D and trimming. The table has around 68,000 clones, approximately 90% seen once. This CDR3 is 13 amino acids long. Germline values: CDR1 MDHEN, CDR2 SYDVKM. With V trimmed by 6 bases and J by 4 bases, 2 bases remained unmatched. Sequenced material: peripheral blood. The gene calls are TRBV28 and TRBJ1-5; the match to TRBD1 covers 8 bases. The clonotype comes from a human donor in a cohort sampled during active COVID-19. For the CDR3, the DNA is TGTGCCAGCAGGGGACAGGAAAATCAGCCCCAGCATTTT. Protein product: CASRGQENQPQHF.